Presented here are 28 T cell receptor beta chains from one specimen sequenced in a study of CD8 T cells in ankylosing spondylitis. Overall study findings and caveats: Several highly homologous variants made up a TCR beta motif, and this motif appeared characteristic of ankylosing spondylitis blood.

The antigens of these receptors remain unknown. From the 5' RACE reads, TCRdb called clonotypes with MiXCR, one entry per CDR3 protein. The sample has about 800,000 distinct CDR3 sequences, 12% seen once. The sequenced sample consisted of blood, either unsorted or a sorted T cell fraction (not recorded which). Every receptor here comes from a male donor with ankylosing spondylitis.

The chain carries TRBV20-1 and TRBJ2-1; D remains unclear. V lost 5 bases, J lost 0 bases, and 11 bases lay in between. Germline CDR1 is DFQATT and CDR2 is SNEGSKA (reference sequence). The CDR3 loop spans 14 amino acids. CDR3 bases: TGCAGTGCTGACCCTCGGAGCTCCTACAATGAGCAGTTCTTC. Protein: CSADPRSSYNEQFF.

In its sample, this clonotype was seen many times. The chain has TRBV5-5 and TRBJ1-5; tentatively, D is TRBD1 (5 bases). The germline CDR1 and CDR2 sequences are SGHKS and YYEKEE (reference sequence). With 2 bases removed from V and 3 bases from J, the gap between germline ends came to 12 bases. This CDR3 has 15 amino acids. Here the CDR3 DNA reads TGTGCCAGCAGCTTTGGCAGGGCAGACAATCAGCCCCAGCATTTT. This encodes CASSFGRADNQPQHF.

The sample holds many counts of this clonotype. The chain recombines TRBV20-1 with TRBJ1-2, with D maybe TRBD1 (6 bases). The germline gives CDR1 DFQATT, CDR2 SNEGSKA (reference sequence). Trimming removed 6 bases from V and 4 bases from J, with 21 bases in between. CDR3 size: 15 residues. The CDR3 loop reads CSATDPGEIGYGYTF. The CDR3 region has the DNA TGCAGTGCCACCGATCCAGGGGAAATTGGCTATGGCTACACCTTC.

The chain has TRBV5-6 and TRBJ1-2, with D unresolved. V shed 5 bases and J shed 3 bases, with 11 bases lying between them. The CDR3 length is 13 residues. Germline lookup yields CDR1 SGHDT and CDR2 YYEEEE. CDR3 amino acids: CASRPDTHYGYTF. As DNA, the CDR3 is TGTGCCAGCAGGCCCGACACCCACTATGGCTACACCTTC.

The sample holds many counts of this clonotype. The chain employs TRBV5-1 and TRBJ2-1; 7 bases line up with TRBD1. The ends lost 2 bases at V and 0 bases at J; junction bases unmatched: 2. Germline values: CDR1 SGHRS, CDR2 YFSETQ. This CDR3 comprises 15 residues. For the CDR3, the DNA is TGCGCCAGCAGCTTACAGGGGAGCTCCTACAATGAGCAGTTCTTC. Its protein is CASSLQGSSYNEQFF.

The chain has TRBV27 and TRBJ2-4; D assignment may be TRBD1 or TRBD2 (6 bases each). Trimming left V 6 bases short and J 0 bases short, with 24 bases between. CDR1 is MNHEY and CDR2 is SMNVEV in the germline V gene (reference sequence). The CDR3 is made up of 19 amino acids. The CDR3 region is CASRLPHRRRGVAKNIQYF. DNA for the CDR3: TGTGCCAGCAGATTACCCCATCGGCGGAGGGGGGTAGCCAAAAACATTCAGTACTTC.

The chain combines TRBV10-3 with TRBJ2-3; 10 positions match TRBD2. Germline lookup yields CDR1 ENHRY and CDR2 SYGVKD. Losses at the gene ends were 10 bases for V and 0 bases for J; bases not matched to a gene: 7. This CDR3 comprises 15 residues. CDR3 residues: CATVSSGGSTDTQYF. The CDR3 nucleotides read TGTGCCACAGTTAGTAGCGGGGGGAGCACAGATACGCAGTATTTT.

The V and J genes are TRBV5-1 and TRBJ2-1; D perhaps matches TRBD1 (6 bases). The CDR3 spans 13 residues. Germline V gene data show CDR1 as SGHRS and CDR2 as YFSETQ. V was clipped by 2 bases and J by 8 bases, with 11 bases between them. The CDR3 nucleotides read TGCGCCAGCAGCTTAGGGGGATCCGATGAGCAGTTCTTC. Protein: CASSLGGSDEQFF.

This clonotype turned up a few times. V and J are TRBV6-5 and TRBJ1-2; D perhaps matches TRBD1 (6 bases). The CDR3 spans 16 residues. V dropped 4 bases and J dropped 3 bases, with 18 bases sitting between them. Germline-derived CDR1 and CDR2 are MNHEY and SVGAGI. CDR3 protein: CASSSYPHRADYGYTF. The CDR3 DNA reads TGTGCCAGCAGTTCTTACCCCCACAGGGCAGACTATGGCTACACCTTC.

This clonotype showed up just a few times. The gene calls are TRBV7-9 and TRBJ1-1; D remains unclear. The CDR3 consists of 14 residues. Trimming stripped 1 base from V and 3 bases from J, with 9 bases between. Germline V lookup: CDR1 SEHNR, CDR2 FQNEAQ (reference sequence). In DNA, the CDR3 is TGTGCCAGCAGCTTAGTTGGCTCTGACACTGAAGCTTTCTTT. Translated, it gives CASSLVGSDTEAFF.

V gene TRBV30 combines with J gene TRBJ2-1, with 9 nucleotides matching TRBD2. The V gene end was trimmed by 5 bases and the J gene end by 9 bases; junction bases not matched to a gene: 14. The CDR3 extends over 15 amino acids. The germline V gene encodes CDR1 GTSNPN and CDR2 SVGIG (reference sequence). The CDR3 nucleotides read TGTGCCTGGGCCGGGAGGACTAGCGTAGTGAGTGAGCAGTTCTTC. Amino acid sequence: CAWAGRTSVVSEQFF.

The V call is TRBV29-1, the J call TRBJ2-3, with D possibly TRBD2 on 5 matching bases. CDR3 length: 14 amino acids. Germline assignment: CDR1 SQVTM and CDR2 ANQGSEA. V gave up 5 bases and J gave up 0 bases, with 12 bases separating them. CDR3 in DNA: TGCAGCGTTCGGGGAACCGGGAGCACAGATACGCAGTATTTT. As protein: CSVRGTGSTDTQYF.

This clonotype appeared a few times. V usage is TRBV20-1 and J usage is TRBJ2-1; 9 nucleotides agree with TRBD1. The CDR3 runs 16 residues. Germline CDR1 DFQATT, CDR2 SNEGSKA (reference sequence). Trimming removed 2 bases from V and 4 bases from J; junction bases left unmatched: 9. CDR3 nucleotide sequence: TGCAGTGCTAGACCCACCGGGACAGGGCGGTACAATGAGCAGTTCTTC. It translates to CSARPTGTGRYNEQFF.

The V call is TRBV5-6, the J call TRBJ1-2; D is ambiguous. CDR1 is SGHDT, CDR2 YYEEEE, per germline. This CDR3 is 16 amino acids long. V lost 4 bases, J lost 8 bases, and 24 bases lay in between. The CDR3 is CASSLPTGSPPVGYTF. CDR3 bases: TGTGCCAGCAGCCTCCCCACCGGGAGCCCTCCCGTGGGCTACACCTTC. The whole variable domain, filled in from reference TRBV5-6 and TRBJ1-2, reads DAGVTQSPTHLIKTRGQQVTLRCSPKSGHDTVSWYQQALGQGPQFIFQYYEEEERQRGNFPDRFSGHQFPNYSSELNVNALLLGDSALYLCASSLPTGSPPVGYTFGSGTRLTVV.

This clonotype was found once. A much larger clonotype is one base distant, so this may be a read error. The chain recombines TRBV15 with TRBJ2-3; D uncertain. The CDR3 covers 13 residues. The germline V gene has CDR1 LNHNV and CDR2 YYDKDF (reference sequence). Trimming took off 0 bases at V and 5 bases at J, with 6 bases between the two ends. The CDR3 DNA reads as TGTGCCACCAGCAGAGATCGGATAGATACGCAGTATTTT. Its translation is CATSRDRIDTQYF.

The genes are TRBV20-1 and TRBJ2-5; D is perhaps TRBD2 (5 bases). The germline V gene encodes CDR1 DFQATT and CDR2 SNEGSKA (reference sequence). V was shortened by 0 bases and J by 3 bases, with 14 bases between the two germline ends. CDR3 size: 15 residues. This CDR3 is CSARDGSEPKETQYF. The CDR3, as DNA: TGCAGTGCTAGAGATGGTAGCGAGCCCAAAGAGACCCAGTACTTC.

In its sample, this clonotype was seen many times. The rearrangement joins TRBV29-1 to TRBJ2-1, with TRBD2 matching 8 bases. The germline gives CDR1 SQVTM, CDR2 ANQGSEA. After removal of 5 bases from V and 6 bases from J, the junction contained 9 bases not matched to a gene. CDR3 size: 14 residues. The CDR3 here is CSVLRGGFGNEQFF. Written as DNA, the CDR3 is TGCAGCGTTCTCCGGGGGGGCTTCGGCAATGAGCAGTTCTTC.

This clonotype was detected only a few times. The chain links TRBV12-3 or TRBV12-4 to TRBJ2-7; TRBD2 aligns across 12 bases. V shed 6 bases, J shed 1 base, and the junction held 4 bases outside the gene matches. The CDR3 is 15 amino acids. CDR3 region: CASSSGLAGSYEQYF. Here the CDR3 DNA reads TGTGCCAGCAGCTCCGGACTAGCGGGGTCCTACGAGCAGTACTTC.

CDR3 in DNA: TGTGCCAGCAGTTTAAGAGGGGACGGCACAGATACGCAGTATTTT. This codes for CASSLRGDGTDTQYF. The chain is built from TRBV12-3 or TRBV12-4 and TRBJ2-3; D may be TRBD1 or TRBD2 (5 bases each). The germline V and J ends were trimmed by 2 bases and 1 base, with 10 bases remaining between them. This CDR3 has 15 amino acids.

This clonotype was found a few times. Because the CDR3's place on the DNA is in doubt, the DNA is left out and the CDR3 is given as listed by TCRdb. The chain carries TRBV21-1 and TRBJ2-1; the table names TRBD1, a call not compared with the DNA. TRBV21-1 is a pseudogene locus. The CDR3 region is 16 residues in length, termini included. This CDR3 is CASSTWGQGNYNEQFF.

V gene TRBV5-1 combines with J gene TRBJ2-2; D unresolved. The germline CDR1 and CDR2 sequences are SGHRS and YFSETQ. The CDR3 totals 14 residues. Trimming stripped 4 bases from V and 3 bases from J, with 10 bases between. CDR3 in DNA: TGCGCCAGCAGCCCATATGGGGACACCGGGGAGCTGTTTTTT. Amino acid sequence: CASSPYGDTGELFF.

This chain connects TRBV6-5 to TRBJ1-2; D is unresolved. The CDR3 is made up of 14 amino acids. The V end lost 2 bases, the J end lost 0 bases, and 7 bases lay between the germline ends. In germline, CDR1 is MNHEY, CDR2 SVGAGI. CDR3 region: CASSYGIANYGYTF. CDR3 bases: TGTGCCAGCAGTTACGGGATAGCTAACTATGGCTACACCTTC.

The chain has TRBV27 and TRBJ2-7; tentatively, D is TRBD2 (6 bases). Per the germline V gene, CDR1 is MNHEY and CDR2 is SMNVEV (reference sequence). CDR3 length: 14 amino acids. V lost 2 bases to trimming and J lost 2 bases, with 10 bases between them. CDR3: CASSLLASAYEQYF. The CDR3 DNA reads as TGTGCCAGCAGTTTACTAGCGTCCGCCTACGAGCAGTACTTC.

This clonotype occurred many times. The CDR3 nucleotides read TGTGCCAGCAACCTTCCGGGTCGTTCAAATAATGAGCAGTTCTTC. Residues: CASNLPGRSNNEQFF. The chain recombines TRBV5-6 with TRBJ2-1; D not certain. CDR1 is SGHDT, CDR2 YYEEEE, per germline. V lost 6 bases, J lost 7 bases, and 20 bases lay in between. The CDR3 spans 15 residues.

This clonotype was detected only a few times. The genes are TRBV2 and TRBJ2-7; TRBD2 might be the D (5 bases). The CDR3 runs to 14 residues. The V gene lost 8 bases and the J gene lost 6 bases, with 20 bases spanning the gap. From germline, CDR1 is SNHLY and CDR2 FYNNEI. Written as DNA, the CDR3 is TGTGCCAGCGAGGGAAGGACTTCGGGGTTCGAGCAGTACTTC. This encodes CASEGRTSGFEQYF. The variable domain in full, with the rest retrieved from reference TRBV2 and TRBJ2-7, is EPEVTQTPSHQVTQMGQEVILRCVPISNHLYFYWYRQILGQKVEFLVSFYNNEISEKSEIFDDQFSVERPDGSNFTLKIRSTKLEDSAMYFCASEGRTSGFEQYFGPGTRLTVT.

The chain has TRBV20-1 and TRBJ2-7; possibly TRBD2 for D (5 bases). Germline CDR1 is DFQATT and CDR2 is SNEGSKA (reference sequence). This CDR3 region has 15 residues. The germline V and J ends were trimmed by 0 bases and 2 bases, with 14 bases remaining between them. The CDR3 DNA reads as TGCAGTGCTAGAGATCAAGTTTACGGGACCTACGAGCAGTACTTC. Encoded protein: CSARDQVYGTYEQYF.

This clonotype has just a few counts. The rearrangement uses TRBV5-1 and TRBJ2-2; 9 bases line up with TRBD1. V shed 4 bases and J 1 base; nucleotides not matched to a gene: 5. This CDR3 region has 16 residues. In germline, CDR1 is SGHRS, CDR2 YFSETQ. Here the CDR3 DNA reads TGCGCCAGCAGCCCATTGGGACAGGGGAACACCGGGGAGCTGTTTTTT. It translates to CASSPLGQGNTGELFF.

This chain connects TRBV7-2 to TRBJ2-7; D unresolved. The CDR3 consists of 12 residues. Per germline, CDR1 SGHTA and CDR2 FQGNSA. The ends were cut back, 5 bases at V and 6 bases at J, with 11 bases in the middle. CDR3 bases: TGTGCCAGCAGCCCCGCCCCTACCGAGCAGTACTTC. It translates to CASSPAPTEQYF.